This entry is about one TCR beta chain. Its antigen is still unknown. This record belongs to a study of cytomegalovirus exposure and HLA in healthy donors. Regarding the study as a whole: Most TCR sequences showed up rarely, but some public TCRs showed up in many donors. Judged likely to be a sequencing artifact was a cluster of highly shared sequence variants. Reportedly, HLA-A and HLA-B alleles of most subjects were accurately predicted from TCR beta. TCR beta V segments were, for the most part, productive about 87% or about 30% of the time in an earlier analysis.

In the PCR, 60 Vbeta and 13 Jbeta primers were used. Clones were sequenced by immunoSEQ multiplex PCR, and TCRdb holds only the in-frame ones, with some missing. This sample has 85,000 to 130,000 clones; around 79% occur once, and the top ten carry roughly an eighth. The CDR3 runs 13 residues. The germline V gene encodes CDR1 GTSNPN and CDR2 SVGIG (reference sequence). The V gene end was trimmed by 5 bases and the J gene end by 7 bases; junction bases not matched to a gene: 6. The J gene is TRBJ1-5, the V gene TRBV30; 9 positions agree with TRBD1. The specimen sequenced was PBMCs. The clonotype was recovered from a male donor in good health and CMV-seropositive. The CDR3: CAWGTGWNQPQHF. Here the CDR3 DNA reads TGTGCCTGGGGGACAGGGTGGAACCAGCCCCAGCATTTT.